This TCR beta chain was profiled in a study of blood T cell repertoires in COVID-19. As for the study in general: Italy, Spain and the United States were the sources of the convalescent and acute COVID-19 samples. Sample material is recorded as cDNA or gDNA derived from T cells, B-cell-depleted T cells, or PBMCs.

Authors' data handling: Researchers report that nucleated cell counts were estimated from reference gene primer amplification. Profiling relied on immunoSEQ multiplex PCR, and the TCRdb table lists in-frame clones only, not all of them. The D gene and trimming were derived from the DNA, and the V and J assignments and clone size from that table. Of about 300,000 clones listed, 65% to 90% are singletons. V shed 1 base and J shed 4 bases, with 10 bases lying between them. The V gene's germline CDR1 is LGHDT and CDR2 YNNKEL (reference sequence). The CDR3 loop spans 14 amino acids. The V and J genes are TRBV3-1 (or the pseudogene TRBV3-2) and TRBJ1-1, with TRBD1 as a possible D gene (5 bases). Material: peripheral blood. The receptor was isolated from a human donor in a cohort sampled during active COVID-19. In DNA form, the CDR3 reads TGTGCCAGCAGCCAAGGACAGTTCACCACTGAAGCTTTCTTT. This codes for CASSQGQFTTEAFF.